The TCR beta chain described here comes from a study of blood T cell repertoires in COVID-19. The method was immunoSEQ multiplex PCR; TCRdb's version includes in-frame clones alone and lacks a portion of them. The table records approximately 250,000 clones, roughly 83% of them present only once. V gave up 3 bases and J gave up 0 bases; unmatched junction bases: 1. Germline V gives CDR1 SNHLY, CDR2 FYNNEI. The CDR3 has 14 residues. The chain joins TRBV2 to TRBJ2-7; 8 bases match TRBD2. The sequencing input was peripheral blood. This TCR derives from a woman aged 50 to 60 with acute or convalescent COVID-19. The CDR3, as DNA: TGTGCCAGCAGTGACGGGAGGGCCTCCTACGAGCAGTACTTC. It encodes CASSDGRASYEQYF.